Detailed here is one T cell receptor beta chain. The entry originates in a study of T cell responses to AZD1222 COVID-19 vaccine. TCRdb's copy holds only in-frame clones and misses some; the assay was immunoSEQ multiplex PCR. The sample carries around 140,000 clones, 85% to 95% recorded once. Unmatched junction bases numbered 8, after V lost 4 bases and J lost 4 bases. From germline, CDR1 is SGHRS and CDR2 YFSETQ. The CDR3 covers 16 residues. The input for sequencing was peripheral blood, taken on day 0 of MenACWY control vaccination. The V gene is TRBV5-1, the J gene TRBJ2-1, with 10 bases identical to TRBD2. The TCR originated in an adult in good health. CDR3 amino acids: CASSPPGLAIYNEQFF. CDR3 bases: TGCGCCAGCAGCCCGCCGGGACTAGCGATATACAATGAGCAGTTCTTC.